The 16 T cell receptor beta chains below all came from one sample that was sequenced in a study of T cells in Graves' hyperthyroidism and ophthalmopathy. Amplified TCR beta CDR3 regions came from RNA transcripts. With the HTBI primer set, the TCR CDR3 went through a first round of RT-PCR. From the multiplex PCR reads, TCRdb called clonotypes with MiXCR, one entry per CDR3 protein. The sample records 300,000 to 450,000 distinct CDR3 sequences, approximately 15% being singletons. The sample comprised blood. The receptors originated from a woman aged 25 to 39 with Graves' hyperthyroidism.

This clonotype has a count of ten or more. The J gene is TRBJ2-7, the V gene TRBV12-3 or TRBV12-4; 9 bases are a match to TRBD2. CDR3 size: 15 residues. The trim removed 3 bases at V and 3 bases at J, leaving 6 bases unmatched. CDR3 coding DNA: TGTGCCAGCAGTTTTACGCGGGAGGGCCTCTACGAGCAGTACTTC. Residues: CASSFTREGLYEQYF.

The chain employs TRBV6-1 and TRBJ2-1; either TRBD1 or TRBD2 may supply D (5 bases each). There are 16 residues in the CDR3. Germline assignment: CDR1 MNHNS and CDR2 SASEGT. Trimming took 5 bases from V and 4 from J, leaving 18 bases between them. The CDR3 DNA reads TGTGCCAGCAGTTATAAGGTAACGGGGCCGTACAATGAGCAGTTCTTC. Translating gives CASSYKVTGPYNEQFF.

The chain employs TRBV3-1 and TRBJ2-1, with 8 nucleotides matching TRBD2. V lost 4 bases, J lost 10 bases, and 9 bases stayed unmatched. There are 14 residues in the CDR3. Germline CDR1 LGHDT, CDR2 YNNKEL (reference sequence). CDR3: CASSPRASGSEQFF. The CDR3, as DNA: TGTGCCAGCAGCCCCCGGGCGAGCGGGAGCGAGCAGTTCTTC.

This clonotype came up many times. The chain combines TRBV3-1 with TRBJ2-2; D might be TRBD1 or TRBD2, each matching 6 bases. Germline CDR1 and CDR2: LGHDT and YNNKEL (reference sequence). The ends were cut back, 1 base at V and 4 bases at J, with 13 bases in the middle. This CDR3 is built from 16 residues. In nucleotides, the CDR3 is TGTGCCAGCAGCCAAGTCGGGGGCTCGACCACCGGGGAGCTGTTTTTT. It codes for CASSQVGGSTTGELFF.

This clonotype appeared many times. CDR3 nucleotide sequence: TGTGCCAGCAGTGAACACTATACGCAGTATTTT. It codes for CASSEHYTQYF. V is TRBV2 and J is TRBJ2-3; no reliable D call. CDR3 length equals 11 residues. Per germline, CDR1 SNHLY and CDR2 FYNNEI. The V and J ends lost 2 bases and 7 bases respectively, with 4 bases between them.

This clonotype was detected ten times or more. The V gene is TRBV6-5, the J gene TRBJ1-1; D call uncertain. The V gene's germline CDR1 is MNHEY and CDR2 SVGAGI. This CDR3 is 13 amino acids long. Trimming took 2 bases from V and 3 from J, leaving 7 bases between them. As DNA, the CDR3 is TGTGCCAGCAGTTACGATGCATACACTGAAGCTTTCTTT. Translated: CASSYDAYTEAFF.

This clonotype has ten or more counts. The chain combines TRBV6-2 or TRBV6-3 with TRBJ2-7; TRBD2 matches at 12 bases. The CDR3 covers 15 residues. From germline, CDR1 is MNHEY and CDR2 SVGEGT. V trimming: 7 bases; J trimming: 4 bases; junction bases outside the gene matches: 8. The chain's CDR3 is CASTSTSGSLYEQYF. CDR3 sequence (DNA): TGTGCCAGCACGTCGACTAGCGGGAGTCTTTACGAGCAGTACTTC.

The V gene is TRBV28, the J gene TRBJ1-3; 8 nucleotides line up with TRBD1. Trimming removed 7 bases from V and 2 bases from J; junction bases left unmatched: 10. The CDR3 runs 16 residues. From germline, CDR1 is MDHEN and CDR2 SYDVKM. In nucleotides, the CDR3 is TGTGCCAGCAAATTAAGGACAGGGAACCCTGGAAACACCATATATTTT. Translated: CASKLRTGNPGNTIYF.

The J gene is TRBJ2-1, the V gene TRBV24-1; TRBD2 matches at 10 bases. The CDR3 covers 16 residues. The V gene end was trimmed by 5 bases and the J gene end by 4 bases; junction bases not matched to a gene: 7. Germline V CDR1 and CDR2: KGHDR, SFDVKD. As DNA, the CDR3 is TGTGCCACCAGTGGGGTCCGGACTAGCGGATACAATGAGCAGTTCTTC. Translated: CATSGVRTSGYNEQFF.

This clonotype was counted at least ten times. The V call is TRBV30, the J call TRBJ2-1; TRBD2 might be the D (6 bases). V gave up 4 bases and J gave up 5 bases, with 18 bases separating them. The CDR3 consists of 15 residues. Germline loops: CDR1 GTSNPN, CDR2 SVGIG (reference sequence). This CDR3 is CAWTPGLASDNEQFF. In DNA form, the CDR3 reads TGTGCCTGGACCCCCGGGCTAGCGAGCGACAATGAGCAGTTCTTC.

This clonotype was seen a few times. The genes are TRBV27 and TRBJ2-2; D may match TRBD1 or TRBD2 (5 bases each). The CDR3 has 14 residues. Looked up from germline, CDR1 is MNHEY and CDR2 is SMNVEV (reference sequence). Trimming cost V 3 bases and J 4 bases, with 9 bases left between them. This CDR3 reads CASSLGPSTGELFF. As DNA, the CDR3 is TGTGCCAGCAGTTTGGGACCATCCACCGGGGAGCTGTTTTTT.

This clonotype was observed a single time. The gene calls are TRBV19 and TRBJ2-2; 10 bases map to TRBD2. The V gene's germline CDR1 is LNHDA and CDR2 SQIVND (reference sequence). Unmatched junction bases numbered 4, after V lost 4 bases and J lost 5 bases. There are 15 residues in the CDR3. The CDR3 protein is CASSNSGRWTGELFF. The CDR3 DNA is TGTGCCAGTAGTAATAGCGGGAGGTGGACCGGGGAGCTGTTTTTT.

CDR3 residues: CASSLAGGAGSRNEQFF. CDR3 nucleotides: TGTGCCAGCAGCTTGGCCGGAGGGGCAGGATCGCGTAATGAGCAGTTCTTC. The chain uses TRBV5-6 and TRBJ2-1; D is perhaps TRBD2 (6 bases). With 0 bases removed from V and 7 bases from J, the gap between germline ends came to 20 bases. This CDR3 has 17 residues. CDR1 is SGHDT and CDR2 is YYEEEE in the germline V gene. The variable domain in full, with the rest retrieved from reference TRBV5-6 and TRBJ2-1, is DAGVTQSPTHLIKTRGQQVTLRCSPKSGHDTVSWYQQALGQGPQFIFQYYEEEERQRGNFPDRFSGHQFPNYSSELNVNALLLGDSALYLCASSLAGGAGSRNEQFFGPGTRLTVL.

The chain recombines TRBV7-8 with TRBJ2-7; D unresolved. This CDR3 is built from 17 residues. The V gene lost 2 bases and the J gene lost 0 bases, with 17 bases spanning the gap. Germline assignment: CDR1 SGHVS and CDR2 FQNEAQ. DNA of the CDR3: TGTGCCAGCAGCTTAAAACCTTGGCAGACAAACTCCTACGAGCAGTACTTC. It is translated as CASSLKPWQTNSYEQYF.

About this clonotype: A much more abundant neighbour one base away suggests this may be a read error. Here the CDR3 DNA reads TGTGCCGGCAGCCAAGCGCAAAGACAGCCTCGCTATGGCTACACCTTC. Translation: CAGSQAQRQPRYGYTF. The chain is built from TRBV3-1 and TRBJ1-2, with D possibly matching TRBD1 (5 bases). Germline loops: CDR1 LGHDT, CDR2 YNNKEL (reference sequence). The length of the CDR3 is 16 residues. Full variable domain (remainder filled in from reference TRBV3-1 and TRBJ1-2): DTAVSQTPKYLVTQMGNDKSIKCEQNLGHDTMYWYKQDSKKFLKIMFSYNNKELIINETVPNRFSPKSPDKAHLNLHINSLELGDSAVYFCAGSQAQRQPRYGYTFGSGTRLTVV.

Ten or more counts support this clonotype. V gene TRBV6-1 combines with J gene TRBJ2-1; D might be TRBD1 or TRBD2, each matching 6 bases. Germline CDR1 MNHNS, CDR2 SASEGT. The CDR3 spans 15 residues. Trimming took 7 bases from V and 6 from J, leaving 19 bases between them. The CDR3 is CASILGGSGFNEQFF. DNA for the CDR3: TGTGCCAGCATCCTAGGGGGGTCCGGTTTCAATGAGCAGTTCTTC.